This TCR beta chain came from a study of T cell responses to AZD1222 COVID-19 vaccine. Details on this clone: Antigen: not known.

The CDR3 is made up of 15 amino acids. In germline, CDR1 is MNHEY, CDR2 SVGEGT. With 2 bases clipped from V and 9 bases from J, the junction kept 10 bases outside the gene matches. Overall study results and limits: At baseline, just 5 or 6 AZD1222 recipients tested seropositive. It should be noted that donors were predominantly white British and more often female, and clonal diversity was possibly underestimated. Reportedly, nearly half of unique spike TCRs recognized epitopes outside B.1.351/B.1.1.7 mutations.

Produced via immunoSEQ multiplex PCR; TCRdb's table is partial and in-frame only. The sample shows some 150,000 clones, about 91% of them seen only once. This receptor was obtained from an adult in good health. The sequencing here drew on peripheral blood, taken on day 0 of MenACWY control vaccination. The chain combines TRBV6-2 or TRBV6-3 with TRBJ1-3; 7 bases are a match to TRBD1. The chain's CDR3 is CASSYGTTGTSTIYF. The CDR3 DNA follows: TGTGCCAGCAGTTACGGAACGACAGGGACGAGCACCATATATTTT.